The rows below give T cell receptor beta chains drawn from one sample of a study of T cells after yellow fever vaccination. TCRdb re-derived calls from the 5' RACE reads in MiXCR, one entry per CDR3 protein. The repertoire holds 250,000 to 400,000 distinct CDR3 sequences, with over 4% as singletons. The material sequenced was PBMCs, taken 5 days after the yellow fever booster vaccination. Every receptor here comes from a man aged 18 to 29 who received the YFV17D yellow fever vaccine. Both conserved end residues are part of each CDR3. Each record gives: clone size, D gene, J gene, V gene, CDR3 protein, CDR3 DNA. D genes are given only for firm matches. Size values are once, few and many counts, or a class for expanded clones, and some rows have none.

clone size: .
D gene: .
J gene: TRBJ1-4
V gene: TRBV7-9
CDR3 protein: CASSPSGGSEKLFF
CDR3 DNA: TGTGCCAGCAGCCCCTCCGGCGGGAGCGAAAAACTGTTTTTT

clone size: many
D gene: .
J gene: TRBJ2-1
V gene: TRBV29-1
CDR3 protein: CSARTGNEQFF
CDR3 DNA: TGCAGCGCCAGGACGGGGAATGAGCAGTTCTTC

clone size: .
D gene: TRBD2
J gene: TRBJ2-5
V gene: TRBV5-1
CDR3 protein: CASSFGTSGGETQYF
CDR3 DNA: TGCGCCAGCAGCTTTGGGACTAGCGGGGGGGAGACCCAGTACTTC

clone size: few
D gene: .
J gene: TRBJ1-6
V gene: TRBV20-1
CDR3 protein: CSAREWALGNSPLHF
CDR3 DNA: TGCAGTGCTAGAGAGTGGGCCTTGGGAAATTCACCCCTCCACTTT

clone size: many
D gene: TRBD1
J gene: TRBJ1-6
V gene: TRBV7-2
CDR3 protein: CASSLRTGRNSPLHF
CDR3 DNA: TGTGCCAGCAGCCTACGGACAGGGCGCAATTCACCCCTCCACTTT

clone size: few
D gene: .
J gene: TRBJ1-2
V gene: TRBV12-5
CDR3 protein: CASGLGAAGPGGYTF
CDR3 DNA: TGTGCTAGTGGTTTGGGCGCGGCGGGGCCTGGGGGCTACACCTTC

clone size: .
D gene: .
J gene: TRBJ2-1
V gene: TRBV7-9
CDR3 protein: CASSFGGSYNEQFF
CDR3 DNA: TGTGCCAGCAGCTTCGGGGGCTCCTACAATGAGCAGTTCTTC

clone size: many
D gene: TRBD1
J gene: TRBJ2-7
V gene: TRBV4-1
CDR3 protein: CASSPRQGAYEQYF
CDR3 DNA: TGCGCCAGCAGCCCGAGACAGGGGGCATACGAGCAGTACTTC

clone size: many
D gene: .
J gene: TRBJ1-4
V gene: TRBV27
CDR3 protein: CATDPGAHRGKCEKLFF
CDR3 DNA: TGTGCCACCGATCCAGGGGCCCATAGGGGAAAATGTGAAAAACTGTTTTTT

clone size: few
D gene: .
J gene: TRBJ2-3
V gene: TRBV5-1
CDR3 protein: CASSLGFGALSATDTQYF
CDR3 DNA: TGCGCCAGCAGCTTGGGTTTTGGCGCCTTATCCGCTACAGATACGCAGTATTTT

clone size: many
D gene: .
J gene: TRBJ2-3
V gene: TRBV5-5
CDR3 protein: CASIRGVADTQYF
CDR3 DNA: TGTGCCAGCATTCGGGGAGTCGCAGATACGCAGTATTTT

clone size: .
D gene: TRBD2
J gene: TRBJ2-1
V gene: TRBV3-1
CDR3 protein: CASSQIAGLTYNEQF
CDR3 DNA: TGTGCCAGCAGCCAAATAGCGGGGTTGACCTACAATGAGCAGTTC

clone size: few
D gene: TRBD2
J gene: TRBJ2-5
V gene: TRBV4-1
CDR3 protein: CASSPSTSGRAHGETQYF
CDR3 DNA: TGCGCCAGCAGCCCGTCCACTAGCGGGCGAGCCCACGGAGAGACCCAGTACTTC

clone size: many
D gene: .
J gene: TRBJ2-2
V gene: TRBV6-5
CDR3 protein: CASGGTANTGELFF
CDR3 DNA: TGTGCCAGCGGGGGGACAGCGAACACCGGGGAGCTGTTTTTT

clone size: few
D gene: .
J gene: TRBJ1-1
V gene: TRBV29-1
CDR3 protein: CSVESWGNTEAFF
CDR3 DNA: TGCAGCGTTGAATCATGGGGAAACACTGAAGCTTTCTTT

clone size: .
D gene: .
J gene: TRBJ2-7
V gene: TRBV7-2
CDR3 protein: CASSLAAGRGIYEQYF
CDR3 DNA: TGTGCCAGCAGCTTAGCGGCGGGACGGGGAATATACGAGCAGTACTTC

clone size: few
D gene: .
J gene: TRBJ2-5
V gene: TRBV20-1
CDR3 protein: CSAPPRAQETQYF
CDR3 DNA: TGCAGCGCCCCTCCGAGAGCTCAAGAGACCCAGTACTTC

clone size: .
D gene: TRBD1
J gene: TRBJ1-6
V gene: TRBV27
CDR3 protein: CASSPRQGLRALHF
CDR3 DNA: TGTGCCAGCAGTCCCCGACAGGGGCTACGGGCGCTCCACTTT

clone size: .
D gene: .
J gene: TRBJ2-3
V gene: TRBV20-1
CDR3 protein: CSEGGLGTDTQYF
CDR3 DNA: TGCAGTGAGGGGGGGCTAGGCACAGATACGCAGTATTTT

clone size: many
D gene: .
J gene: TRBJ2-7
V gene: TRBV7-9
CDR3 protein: CASSSTRYEQYF
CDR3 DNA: TGTGCCAGCAGCTCGACACGCTACGAGCAGTACTTC

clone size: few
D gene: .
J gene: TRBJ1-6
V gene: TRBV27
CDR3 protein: CASSPMVNSPLHF
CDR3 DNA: TGTGCCAGCAGCCCGATGGTGAATTCACCCCTCCACTTT

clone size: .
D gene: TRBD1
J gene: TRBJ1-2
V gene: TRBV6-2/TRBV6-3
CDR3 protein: CASSETRTGGAGGYTF
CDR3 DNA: TGTGCCAGCAGTGAGACCCGGACAGGGGGCGCTGGTGGCTACACCTTC

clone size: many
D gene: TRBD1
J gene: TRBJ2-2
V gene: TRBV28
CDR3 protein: CASSFSRTGAGELFF
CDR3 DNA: TGTGCCAGCAGTTTTTCGCGGACAGGGGCCGGGGAGCTGTTTTTT

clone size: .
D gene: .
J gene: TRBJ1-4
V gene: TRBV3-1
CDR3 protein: CASSQLGHHGEKLFF
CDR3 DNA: TGTGCCAGCAGCCAATTGGGTCATCATGGTGAAAAACTGTTTTTT

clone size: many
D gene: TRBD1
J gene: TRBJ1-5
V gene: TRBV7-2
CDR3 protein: CASSPGQNNQPQHF
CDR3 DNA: TGTGCCAGCAGCCCGGGACAGAACAATCAGCCCCAGCATTTT

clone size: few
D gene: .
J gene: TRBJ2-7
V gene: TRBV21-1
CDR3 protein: CASSLKGWTRFEQYF
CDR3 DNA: TGTGCCAGCAGCCTGAAGGGGTGGACTAGGTTCGAGCAGTACTTC

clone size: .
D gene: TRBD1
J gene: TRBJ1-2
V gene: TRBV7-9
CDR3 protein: CASSLLWDRGDYTF
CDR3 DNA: TGTGCCAGCAGCCTTCTTTGGGACAGGGGGGACTACACCTTC

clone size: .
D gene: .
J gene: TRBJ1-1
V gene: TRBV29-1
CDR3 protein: CSVEDKDDTEAFF
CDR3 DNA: TGCAGCGTTGAGGACAAAGACGACACTGAAGCTTTCTTT

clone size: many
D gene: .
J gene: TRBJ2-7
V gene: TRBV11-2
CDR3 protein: CASSLDRGSEQYF
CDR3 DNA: TGTGCCAGCAGCTTAGATAGAGGGTCCGAGCAGTACTTC

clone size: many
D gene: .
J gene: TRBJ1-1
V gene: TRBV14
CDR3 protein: CASSQDWGMNTEAFF
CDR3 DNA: TGTGCCAGCAGCCAAGATTGGGGGATGAACACTGAAGCTTTCTTT

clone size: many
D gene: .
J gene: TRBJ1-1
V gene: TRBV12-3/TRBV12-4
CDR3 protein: CASSPWNTEAFF
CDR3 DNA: TGTGCCAGCAGTCCCTGGAACACTGAAGCTTTCTTT

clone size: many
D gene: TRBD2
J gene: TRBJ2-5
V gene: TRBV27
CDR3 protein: CASSRSGGLETQYF
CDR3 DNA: TGTGCCAGCAGTAGGTCGGGGGGGCTAGAGACCCAGTACTTC

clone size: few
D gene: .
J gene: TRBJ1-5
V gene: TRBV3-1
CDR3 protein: CASSQEFQANQPQHF
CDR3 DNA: TGTGCCAGCAGCCAAGAATTTCAGGCCAATCAGCCCCAGCATTTT

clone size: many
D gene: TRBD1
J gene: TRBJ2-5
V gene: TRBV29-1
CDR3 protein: CSGLAPRQGVSETQYF
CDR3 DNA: TGCAGCGGTTTAGCCCCGAGACAGGGTGTTTCGGAGACCCAGTACTTC

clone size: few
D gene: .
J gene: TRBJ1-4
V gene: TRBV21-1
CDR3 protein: CASSSKPQGGFEKLFF
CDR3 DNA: TGTGCCAGCAGCTCCAAGCCACAGGGGGGTTTTGAAAAACTGTTTTTT

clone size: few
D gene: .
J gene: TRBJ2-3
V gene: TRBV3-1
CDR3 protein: CASSQGGRDTQYF
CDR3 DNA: TGTGCCAGCAGCCAAGGGGGGCGGGATACGCAGTATTTT

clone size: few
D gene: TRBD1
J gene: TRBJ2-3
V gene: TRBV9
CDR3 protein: CASSKALTGTSTDTQYF
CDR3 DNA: TGTGCCAGCAGCAAAGCCCTGACAGGGACGAGCACAGATACGCAGTATTTT

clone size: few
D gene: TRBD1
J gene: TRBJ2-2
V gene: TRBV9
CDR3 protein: CASSGGSGTENTGELFF
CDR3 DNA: TGTGCCAGCAGCGGCGGATCCGGGACAGAAAACACCGGGGAGCTGTTTTTT

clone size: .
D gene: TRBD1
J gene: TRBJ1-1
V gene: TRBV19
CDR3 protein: CASMAGGDDTEAFF
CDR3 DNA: TGTGCCAGTATGGCAGGGGGCGACGACACTGAAGCTTTCTTT

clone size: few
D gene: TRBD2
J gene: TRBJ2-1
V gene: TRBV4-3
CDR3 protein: CASSQDRLAGRNEQFF
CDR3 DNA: TGCGCCAGCAGCCAAGATCGACTAGCGGGGCGGAATGAGCAGTTCTTC

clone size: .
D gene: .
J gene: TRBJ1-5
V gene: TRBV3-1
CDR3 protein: CASSQGSGYSNQPQHF
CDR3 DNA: TGTGCCAGCAGCCAAGGTTCAGGTTATAGCAATCAGCCCCAGCATTTT

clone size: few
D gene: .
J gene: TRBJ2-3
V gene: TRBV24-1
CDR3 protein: CATSQQSTDTQYF
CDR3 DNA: TGTGCCACCAGTCAACAGTCCACAGATACGCAGTATTTT

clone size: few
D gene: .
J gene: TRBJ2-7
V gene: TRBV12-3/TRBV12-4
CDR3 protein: CASSFGVLGDEQYF
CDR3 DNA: TGTGCCAGCAGTTTCGGGGTCCTGGGAGACGAGCAGTACTTC

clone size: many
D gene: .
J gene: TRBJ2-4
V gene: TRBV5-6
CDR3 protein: CASSLVTELAKNIQYF
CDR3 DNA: TGTGCCAGCAGCTTGGTGACCGAACTAGCCAAAAACATTCAGTACTTC

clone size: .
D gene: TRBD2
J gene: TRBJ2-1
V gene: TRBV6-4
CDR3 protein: CASSDSYSGGTDEQFF
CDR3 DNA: TGTGCCAGCAGTGACTCCTACAGCGGGGGGACCGATGAGCAGTTCTTC

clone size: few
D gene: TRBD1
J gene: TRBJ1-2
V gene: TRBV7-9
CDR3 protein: CASSFSTGAAGYTF
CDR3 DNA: TGTGCCAGCAGCTTTTCCACAGGGGCGGCTGGCTACACCTTC

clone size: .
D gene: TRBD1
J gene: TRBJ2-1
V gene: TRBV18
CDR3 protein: CASSHGSAGTDSYNEQFF
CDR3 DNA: TGTGCCAGCTCACATGGGAGCGCCGGGACAGACTCCTACAATGAGCAGTTCTTC

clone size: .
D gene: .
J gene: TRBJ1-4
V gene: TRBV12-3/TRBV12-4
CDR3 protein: CASSQQSGDEKLFF
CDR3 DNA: TGTGCCAGCAGTCAACAGTCTGGTGATGAAAAACTGTTTTTT

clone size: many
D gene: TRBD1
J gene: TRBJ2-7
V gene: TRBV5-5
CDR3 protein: CASSRDRERIRWRDEQYF
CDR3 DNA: TGTGCCAGCAGCCGGGACAGGGAGCGCATCAGGTGGAGGGACGAGCAGTACTTC

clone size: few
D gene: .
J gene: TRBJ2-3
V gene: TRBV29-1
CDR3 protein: CSVRGEGRADTQYF
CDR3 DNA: TGCAGCGTTCGGGGCGAGGGGCGCGCAGATACGCAGTATTTT

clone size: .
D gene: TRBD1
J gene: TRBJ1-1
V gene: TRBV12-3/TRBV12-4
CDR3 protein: CASRPQGSRGEAFF
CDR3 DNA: TGTGCCAGCAGACCACAGGGGTCTAGGGGTGAAGCTTTCTTT